The source of this TCR beta chain is a study of Graves' ophthalmopathy and Graves' hyperthyroidism. Study overall: Investigators collected peripheral blood at initial diagnosis, before any treatment was given.

Overall study results and limits: Stable hyperthyroidism and ophthalmopathy were told apart by a 13-signature model, which achieved 85% to 90% sensitivity and approximately 82% specificity.

This CDR3 has 13 residues. Germline CDR1 reads DFQATT; CDR2 reads SNEGSKA (reference sequence). Trimming removed 1 base from V and 3 bases from J, with 10 bases in between. This clonotype was detected many times. Its cognate antigen is unknown. Transcripts of RNA were the source for amplifying TCR beta CDR3 regions. Investigators did first-round RT-PCR with HTBI primers, then second-round multiplex PCR. TCRdb re-called the multiplex PCR reads through MiXCR, storing one row per CDR3 protein. The repertoire holds under 200,000 distinct CDR3 sequences, with approximately 40% as singletons. Ophthalmopathy in the donors was of moderate-to-severe activity, with CAS ≥3, NOSPECS ≥4 and duration under 3 months. In this cohort, patients with other autoimmune diseases, uncontrolled infections, pregnancy or lactation were excluded.

The TCR was taken from a woman aged 40 to 50 with Graves' ophthalmopathy. The rearrangement uses TRBV20-1 and TRBJ2-7; D is possibly TRBD2 (5 bases). The source material was peripheral blood. CDR3 in DNA: TGCAGTGCTAGAGTAGGAGCGGACTACGAGCAGTACTTC. Translated: CSARVGADYEQYF.